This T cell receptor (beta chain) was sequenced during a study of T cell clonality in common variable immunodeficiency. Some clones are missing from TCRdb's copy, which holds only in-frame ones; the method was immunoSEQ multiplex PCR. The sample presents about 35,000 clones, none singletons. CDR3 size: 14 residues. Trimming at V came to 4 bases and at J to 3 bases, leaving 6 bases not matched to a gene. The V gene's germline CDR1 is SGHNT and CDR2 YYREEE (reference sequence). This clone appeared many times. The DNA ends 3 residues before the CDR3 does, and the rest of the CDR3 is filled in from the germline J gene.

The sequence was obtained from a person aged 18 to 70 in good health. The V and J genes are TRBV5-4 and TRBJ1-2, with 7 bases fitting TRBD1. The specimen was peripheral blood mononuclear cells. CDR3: CASSMPGTDYGYTF. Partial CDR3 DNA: TGTGCCAGCAGCATGCCCGGGACAGACTATGGC. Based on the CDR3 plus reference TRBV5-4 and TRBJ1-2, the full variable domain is ETGVTQSPTHLIKTRGQQVTLRCSSQSGHNTVSWYQQALGQGPQFIFQYYREEENGRGNFPPRFSGLQFPNYSSELNVNALELDDSALYLCASSMPGTDYGYTFGSGTRLTVV.